The T cell receptor (beta chain) described here comes from a study of breast tumors, draining lymph nodes, adjacent tissues. Regarding the study as a whole: Tumor TCR diversity was below lymph nodes but above nontumor tissue.

From germline, CDR1 is MDHEN and CDR2 SYDVKM. V was cut by 6 bases and J by 6 bases, with 12 bases left in between. This CDR3 is 12 amino acids long. This clonotype was detected only a few times. Its target is unknown. The lymph nodes were axillary draining lymph nodes from breast cancer patients. TCRdb re-called the multiplex PCR reads with MiXCR, one entry per CDR3 protein. The sample lists 290,000 or so distinct CDR3 sequences; 30% were seen once. The sequenced material came from axillary lymph node tissue. The TCR comes from a female donor with breast cancer. Some clones in this sample may be carry-over from other donors' samples. This rearrangement joins TRBV28 to TRBJ2-7; D is ambiguous. For the CDR3, the DNA is TGTGCCAGCAGCCCCCCCGGCGGCGAGCAGTACTTC. This translates into CASSPPGGEQYF.